The clone carrying this T cell receptor (beta chain) was found a few times. Its antigen is not known. Relative to the germline gene, one junction end is altered; a read error may explain this. The template was RNA from unsorted bulk tissue. This specimen comes from a study of tumor and adjacent non-tumor tissue in lung cancer. Germline V lookup: CDR1 LGHNA, CDR2 YSLEER. CDR3 length: 16 residues. Findings and limits, study-wide: Significantly higher TCR diversity was found in tumor than normal lung.

The library came from three nested PCR rounds adapted from ARM-PCR protocols. TCRdb ran MiXCR on the multiplex PCR reads and lists one entry per CDR3 protein. The sample lists 77,000 or so distinct CDR3 sequences; roughly 80% were seen once. Sequencing was carried out using lung tumor tissue. The clonotype comes from a woman aged 45-60 years with non-small cell lung cancer. The chain employs TRBV4-3 and TRBJ2-3; tentatively, D is TRBD1 (7 bases). The CDR3 protein is CASSQDAGGSTDTQYF. The CDR3 nucleotides are TGCGCCAGCAGCCAAGATGCAGGGGGGAGCACGGATACGCAGTATTTT.